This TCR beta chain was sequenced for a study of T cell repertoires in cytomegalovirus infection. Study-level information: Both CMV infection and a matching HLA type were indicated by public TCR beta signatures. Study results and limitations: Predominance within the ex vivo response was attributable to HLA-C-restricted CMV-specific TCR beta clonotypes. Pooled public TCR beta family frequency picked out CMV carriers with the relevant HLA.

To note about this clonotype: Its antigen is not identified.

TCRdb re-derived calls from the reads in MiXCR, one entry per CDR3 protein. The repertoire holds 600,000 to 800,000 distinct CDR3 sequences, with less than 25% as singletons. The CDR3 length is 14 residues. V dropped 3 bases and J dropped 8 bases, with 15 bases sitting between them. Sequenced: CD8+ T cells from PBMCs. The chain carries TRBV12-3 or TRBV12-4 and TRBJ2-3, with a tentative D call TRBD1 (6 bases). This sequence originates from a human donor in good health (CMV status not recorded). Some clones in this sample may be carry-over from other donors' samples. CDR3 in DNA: TGTGCCAGCAGTTTTACCGGGACAAAGGGTACGCAGTATTTT. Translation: CASSFTGTKGTQYF.